This T cell receptor (beta chain) was observed in a study of blood T cell repertoires in COVID-19. Overall study: Researchers got acute and convalescent COVID-19 samples from the United States, Italy and Spain. The cDNA or gDNA used as material had been derived from T cells, B-cell-depleted T cells, or PBMCs.

Trimming took 5 bases from V and 4 from J, leaving 15 bases between them. This CDR3 contains 16 residues. From germline, CDR1 is SEHNR and CDR2 FQNEAQ (reference sequence). Per the original data handling: The authors estimated nucleated cell counts from reference gene primer amplification. Assay: immunoSEQ multiplex PCR; the TCRdb copy retains only in-frame clones and omits some. V and J calls and clone size come straight from that table; D and trimming were deduced from the DNA. The sample has 250,000 to 350,000 clones; 75% to 90% are singletons. The source is a man younger than 30 with active or convalescent COVID-19. The chain combines TRBV7-9 with TRBJ1-6; tentative D call: TRBD1 (6 bases). Sequencing used peripheral blood. CDR3 in amino acids: CASSLQGGWYNSPLHF. Here the CDR3 DNA reads TGTGCCAGCAGCCTACAGGGCGGATGGTATAATTCACCCCTCCACTTT.